The 31 T cell receptor beta chains in this list originate from one sample, sequenced in a study of blood T cells in healthy people across ages. Alongside a J-beta primer mix, a sample-barcoded 5' primer served in a second PCR lasting roughly 6 to 11 cycles. TCRdb reanalysed the 5' RACE reads using MiXCR and keeps one entry per CDR3 protein. The data contain about 1.8 million distinct CDR3 sequences, 40% to 55% of them singletons. The sequenced sample was blood. Source of these receptors: a middle-aged woman in good health.

This clonotype was seen more than once but under ten times. The CDR3 spells CASVDHTDIQYF. CDR3 nucleotides: TGTGCCAGCGTAGATCATACGGACATTCAGTACTTC. The V call is TRBV6-1, the J call TRBJ2-4; D is uncertain. Trimming removed 8 bases at V and 8 bases at J, with 13 bases between. The CDR3 loop spans 12 amino acids. Germline V gene data show CDR1 as MNHNS and CDR2 as SASEGT.

The chain couples TRBV29-1 to TRBJ1-2; tentatively, D is TRBD1 (5 bases). This CDR3 spans 13 amino acids. The V and J ends lost 8 bases and 5 bases respectively, with 18 bases between them. In germline, CDR1 is SQVTM, CDR2 ANQGSEA. CDR3 sequence reads: CSSPSGTEYGYTF. CDR3 nucleotide sequence: TGCAGCTCGCCCTCCGGGACGGAATATGGCTACACCTTC.

This clonotype was detected only a few times. The V and J genes are TRBV7-8 and TRBJ2-1; D unresolved. From germline, CDR1 is SGHVS and CDR2 FQNEAQ. The CDR3 spans 12 residues. Trimming shortened V by 3 bases and J by 10 bases, and 10 bases separated the two germline ends. The DNA of the CDR3 is TGTGCCAGCAGCTTCCTTTTAGGGGAGCAGTTCTTC. It codes for CASSFLLGEQFF.

The chain joins TRBV5-1 to TRBJ2-1; 9 bases are shared with TRBD2. The CDR3 covers 20 residues. Germline trimming cut 0 bases from V and 0 bases from J; bases unmatched to any gene: 13. CDR1 is SGHRS, CDR2 YFSETQ, per germline. In DNA form, the CDR3 reads TGCGCCAGCAGCTTGGCGCGTCTAGCGGGGTCCAATCACTCCTACAATGAGCAGTTCTTC. Translated: CASSLARLAGSNHSYNEQFF.

This clonotype occurred a few times. The chain couples TRBV20-1 to TRBJ2-7; weak D call: TRBD2 (7 bases). From germline, CDR1 is DFQATT and CDR2 SNEGSKA (reference sequence). V was shortened by 7 bases and J by 3 bases, with 22 bases between the two germline ends. The CDR3 spans 15 residues. The CDR3 DNA sequence: TGCAGTGTCGTAAAAGCGGGACAAAAGAACTACGAGCAGTACTTC. It is translated as CSVVKAGQKNYEQYF.

The table lists this clonotype with a few counts. V gene TRBV2 combines with J gene TRBJ2-1, with 10 bases lining up with TRBD2. The J segment lost 7 bases and the V segment lost 5 bases, leaving 11 bases of the junction unmatched. The germline V gene has CDR1 SNHLY and CDR2 FYNNEI. The length of the CDR3 is 16 residues. The CDR3 here is CASSHRSGGARNEQFF. In nucleotides, the CDR3 is TGTGCCAGCAGTCACCGAAGCGGGGGGGCTAGAAATGAGCAGTTCTTC.

About this clonotype: A junction end diverges from the germline sequence, so it may reflect a read error. This chain connects TRBV24-1 to TRBJ2-4, with D hard to call. The CDR3 extends over 13 amino acids. Per the germline V gene, CDR1 is KGHDR and CDR2 is SFDVKD. CDR3 coding DNA: TGTGCCGCCAGTGGCCGGCTCACCGGGCCCCAGTACTTC. Its protein product is CAASGRLTGPQYF.

The V call is TRBV7-2, the J call TRBJ1-2; tentatively, D is TRBD1 (5 bases). The V gene lost 1 base and the J gene lost 1 base, with 13 bases spanning the gap. CDR3 length: 16 amino acids. From germline, CDR1 is SGHTA and CDR2 FQGNSA. CDR3 region: CASSLGRARGNYGYTF. The CDR3, as DNA: TGTGCCAGCAGCTTAGGCAGGGCGCGGGGTAACTATGGCTACACCTTC.

The V gene is TRBV20-1, the J gene TRBJ2-3; 11 bases align to TRBD2. Looked up from germline, CDR1 is DFQATT and CDR2 is SNEGSKA (reference sequence). V was clipped by 3 bases and J by 4 bases; unmatched bases: 12. The CDR3 is 17 amino acids. This CDR3 is CSASVLTSGVLADTQYF. The CDR3 region has the DNA TGCAGTGCTAGCGTTCTGACTAGCGGGGTTCTCGCAGATACGCAGTATTTT.

The chain joins TRBV6-5 to TRBJ2-7; 9 bases line up with TRBD1. This CDR3 spans 16 amino acids. V lost 5 bases and J lost 1; bases outside the gene matches: 9. CDR1 MNHEY and CDR2 SVGAGI come from the germline V gene. The CDR3 region has the DNA TGTGCCAGCAGTCGATCGCCGGGACAGGGTTCCTACGAGCAGTACTTC. Its translation: CASSRSPGQGSYEQYF.

About this clonotype itself: One junction end does not reproduce the germline sequence, and a read error may be involved. The chain couples TRBV14 to TRBJ2-3; TRBD2 matches 7 bases. Per germline, CDR1 SGHDN and CDR2 FVKESK. This CDR3 region has 17 residues. In DNA form, the CDR3 reads TGTGACAGCAGTCGAACTAGCGAGGGTTTCCTCGGAGATACGCAGTATTTT. Protein: CDSSRTSEGFLGDTQYF.

V usage is TRBV20-1 and J usage is TRBJ2-3; D remains unclear. V was clipped by 0 bases and J by 5 bases, with 6 bases between them. Germline V gives CDR1 DFQATT, CDR2 SNEGSKA (reference sequence). The CDR3 covers 12 residues. The CDR3 loop is CSARDRRDTQYF. The CDR3 DNA reads TGCAGTGCTAGAGACCGGAGAGATACGCAGTATTTT.

As to this clonotype: It is unclear where the CDR3 begins or ends on the DNA, so no DNA is shown, and the CDR3 is as TCRdb lists it. The rearrangement links TRBV28 to TRBJ2-2; the table assigns TRBD1, which was not confirmed against the DNA. The CDR3 extends over 16 residues, inclusive of both ends. The germline gives CDR1 MDHEN, CDR2 SYDVKM. The CDR3 here is CASSSGGRRNTGELFF.

The chain carries TRBV7-2 and TRBJ2-7; 7 nucleotides align to TRBD1. In germline, CDR1 is SGHTA, CDR2 FQGNSA. The junction had 3 bases not matched to a gene; V was cut back by 1 base and J by 3 bases. The CDR3 contains 14 residues. The CDR3 region has the DNA TGTGCCAGCAGCTTAGTACAGGGGAACTACGAGCAGTACTTC. Translation: CASSLVQGNYEQYF. The variable domain in full, completed from reference TRBV7-2 and TRBJ2-7, reads GAGVSQSPSNKVTEKGKDVELRCDPISGHTALYWYRQSLGQGLEFLIYFQGNSAPDKSGLPSDRFSAERTGGSVSTLTIQRTQQEDSAVYLCASSLVQGNYEQYFGPGTRLTVT.

The chain uses TRBV2 and TRBJ2-7, with 14 bases that match TRBD2. J was trimmed by 3 bases and V by 8 bases; bases with no gene match: 9. The CDR3 length is 16 residues. Germline V gene sequence: CDR1 SNHLY, CDR2 FYNNEI. The CDR3 bases are TGTGCCAGCGCGGGACTAGCGGGGGCTTTACTCTACGAGCAGTACTTC. Encoded protein: CASAGLAGALLYEQYF.

V usage is TRBV27 and J usage is TRBJ2-5, with D tentatively TRBD1 (5 bases). Trimming pared 6 bases from V and 9 bases from J, leaving 17 bases between. The CDR3 consists of 13 residues. Looked up from germline, CDR1 is MNHEY and CDR2 is SMNVEV (reference sequence). DNA of the CDR3: TGTGCCAGCAGACGCCATGGGAAAGGGGCCCAGTACTTC. Amino acid sequence: CASRRHGKGAQYF.

The chain combines TRBV6-2 or TRBV6-3 with TRBJ2-1, with TRBD2 as a possible D gene (7 bases). The CDR3 loop spans 18 amino acids. The ends were cut back, 2 bases at V and 5 bases at J, with 22 bases in the middle. Germline V lookup: CDR1 MNHEY, CDR2 SVGEGT. The CDR3 nucleotides are TGTGCCAGCAGTTACCGGGGGACTAACGGGGGGCAAAACAATGAGCAGTTCTTC. This translates into CASSYRGTNGGQNNEQFF.

The chain is built from TRBV21-1 and TRBJ2-6; the table's TRBD1 call for D was not verified on the DNA. TRBV21-1 has pseudogene status. CDR3 length: 17 residues. The CDR3 DNA is TGTGCCAGCAGCGAGGGGGCTCACAGAGACGGGGCCAACGTCCTGACTTTC. Translation: CASSEGAHRDGANVLTF.

This clonotype was seen a single time. This chain connects TRBV4-3 to TRBJ1-2; a possible D gene is TRBD1 (5 bases). Germline CDR1 reads LGHNA; CDR2 reads YSLEER. This CDR3 is 18 amino acids long. Trimming pared 0 bases from V and 0 bases from J, leaving 17 bases between. Here the CDR3 reads CASSQDSLTADTNYGYTF. The CDR3 DNA sequence: TGCGCCAGCAGCCAAGATAGTTTGACAGCCGATACTAACTATGGCTACACCTTC.

The V call is TRBV12-5, the J call TRBJ2-1; TRBD2 is a possible D gene (6 bases). Germline V gene sequence: CDR1 LGHNT, CDR2 FRNRAP. The CDR3 totals 15 residues. The V gene lost 7 bases and the J gene lost 1 base, with 14 bases spanning the gap. This chain's CDR3 is CASVSPGGSYNEQFF. The CDR3 nucleotides read TGTGCTAGTGTTTCCCCCGGGGGTTCCTACAATGAGCAGTTCTTC. The full variable domain, with the rest looked up from reference TRBV12-5 and TRBJ2-1, is DARVTQTPRHKVTEMGQEVTMRCQPILGHNTVFWYRQTMMQGLELLAYFRNRAPLDDSGMPKDRFSAEMPDATLATLKIQPSEPRDSAVYFCASVSPGGSYNEQFFGPGTRLTVL.

This chain uses TRBV28 with TRBJ1-2, with TRBD1 as a possible D gene (6 bases). V dropped 3 bases and J dropped 3 bases, with 14 bases sitting between them. Per the germline V gene, CDR1 is MDHEN and CDR2 is SYDVKM. The CDR3 totals 15 residues. The CDR3 loop reads CASSFAGGGHYGYTF. The CDR3 DNA is TGTGCCAGCAGTTTTGCGGGAGGGGGGCACTATGGCTACACCTTC.

V usage is TRBV2 and J usage is TRBJ1-1; a possible D gene is TRBD1 (6 bases). The V end was cut by 6 bases, the J end by 0 bases, with 14 bases between. Germline V CDR1 and CDR2: SNHLY, FYNNEI. CDR3 length: 15 amino acids. The CDR3 nucleotides read TGTGCCAGCAGCCAGAGGGGGGGCCTGAACACTGAAGCTTTCTTT. Its translation is CASSQRGGLNTEAFF.

This clonotype has more than one count but fewer than ten. The CDR3 sequence: CASSISRAADTQYF. CDR3 nucleotides: TGTGCCAGCAGTATCTCCCGGGCCGCAGATACGCAGTATTTT. The chain combines TRBV6-5 with TRBJ2-3; D is unresolved. CDR1 and CDR2 (germline): MNHEY, SVGAGI. This CDR3 has 14 residues. V was clipped by 5 bases and J by 4 bases, with 13 bases between them.

There are a few counts of this clonotype. CDR3 coding DNA: TGTGCCACCAGTGAAGGGTCACTTTACGAGCAGTACTTC. The encoded protein is CATSEGSLYEQYF. The V call is TRBV24-1, the J call TRBJ2-7; D ambiguous. This CDR3 spans 13 amino acids. V lost 4 bases to trimming and J lost 4 bases, with 10 bases between them. Germline CDR1 reads KGHDR; CDR2 reads SFDVKD.

As concerns this clonotype: A much larger clone is a single base away; this may be a read error. This chain links TRBV20-1 with TRBJ2-3; D gene unclear. This CDR3 contains 15 residues. CDR1 DFQATT and CDR2 SNEGSKA come from the germline V gene (reference sequence). Trimming pared 4 bases from V and 1 base from J, leaving 15 bases between. The CDR3 DNA follows: TGCAGTGCTATTGCCAGGCGTTATCGCACAGATACGCAGTATTTT. It specifies CSAIARRYRTDTQYF.

This clonotype was detected only a few times. This chain links TRBV27 with TRBJ2-7; D may be TRBD1 (6 bases). V was clipped by 2 bases and J by 2 bases, with 13 bases between them. Looked up from germline, CDR1 is MNHEY and CDR2 is SMNVEV (reference sequence). This CDR3 spans 15 amino acids. CDR3 coding DNA: TGTGCCAGCAGTTTAATTGACAGGAGGCCCTACGAGCAGTACTTC. Its translation: CASSLIDRRPYEQYF.

This clonotype came up a few times. The chain has TRBV13 and TRBJ2-5; 8 bases fit TRBD1. Germline CDR1 reads PRHDT; CDR2 reads FYEKMQ (reference sequence). The CDR3 sequence is 14 residues long. Trimming cost V 5 bases and J 4 bases; bases outside gene matches: 6. DNA for the CDR3: TGTGCCAGCAGCCAGCAGGGGGCACGAGAGACCCAGTACTTC. Protein product: CASSQQGARETQYF.

The chain couples TRBV6-2 or TRBV6-3 to TRBJ2-3; D is uncertain. Deletions cut 0 bases from V and 4 bases from J, with 14 bases between. CDR1 and CDR2 (germline): MNHEY, SVGEGT. This CDR3 is 16 amino acids long. This chain's CDR3 is CASSYSTRATADTQYF. The CDR3, as DNA: TGTGCCAGCAGTTACTCGACTCGAGCGACGGCAGATACGCAGTATTTT.

As DNA, the CDR3 is TGCAGTGCTAACCTATACGGAACTGAGCAGTTCTTC. Its translation is CSANLYGTEQFF. V gene TRBV20-1 combines with J gene TRBJ2-1, with D unresolved. V was pared by 4 bases and J by 9 bases, with 13 bases between. CDR1 is DFQATT, CDR2 SNEGSKA, per germline (reference sequence). The CDR3 runs to 12 residues.

The V gene is TRBV4-1, the J gene TRBJ2-7; possibly TRBD1 for D (5 bases). The J call is uncertain, as TRBJ2-4 better fits the DNA end. This CDR3 has 15 residues. Per germline, CDR1 MGHRA and CDR2 YSYEKL. CDR3 nucleotide sequence: TGCGCCAGCAGCAAGGCCCAGGGCTGGGGAAACATTCAGTACTTC. Protein: CASSKAQGWGNIQYF.

The chain couples TRBV20-1 to TRBJ1-2; no clear D. The CDR3 has 13 amino acids. V was shortened by 5 bases and J by 0 bases, with 10 bases between the two germline ends. Germline CDR1 DFQATT, CDR2 SNEGSKA (reference sequence). CDR3 region: CSAQATPNYGYTF. The CDR3 DNA reads TGCAGTGCTCAGGCAACACCTAACTATGGCTACACCTTC.